This is a list of T cell receptor beta chains from one sample in a study of T-cell reconstitution after alpha-beta-depleted transplantation in children. TCRdb passed the PCR reads through MiXCR, listing each CDR3 protein once. The table shows about 300,000 distinct CDR3 sequences, with 6.5% to 9% occurring only once. This specimen consisted of peripheral blood, obtained 360 days after TCRalphabeta/CD19-depleted stem cell transplant. All receptors come from a female patient aged 2 to 10 who had a stem cell transplant for Fanconi anemia, so the T cells may come from the graft donor. The CDR3 runs from the conserved cysteine through the conserved F or W. The D gene is left open where the match is weak. For some rows the clone size is stated as once, few or many, or as a class when expanded; others skip it.

clone size	J gene	D gene	V gene	CDR3 DNA	CDR3 protein
many	TRBJ2-1	TRBD1	TRBV24-1	TGTGCCACCAGTGACGACTCCGGGACAGGGTTATTCTATGAGCAGTTCTTC	CATSDDSGTGLFYEQFF
-	TRBJ2-1	TRBD2	TRBV12-5	TGTGCTAGTGGTGAGGGAGGGCCGGAAGACAATGAGCAGTTCTTC	CASGEGGPEDNEQFF
many	TRBJ1-1	-	TRBV7-3	TGTGCCAGCAGCTTAGAGGGGGGGCGGCCTCAGGACTTT	CASSLEGGRPQDF
many	TRBJ2-3	-	TRBV5-1	TGCGCCAGCAGCTTGTACTACACAGATACGCAGTATTTT	CASSLYYTDTQYF
many	TRBJ1-2	-	TRBV7-9	TGTGCCAGCAGCGCTAGTGTGTACTATGGCTACACCTTC	CASSASVYYGYTF
many	TRBJ2-3	-	TRBV6-5	TGTGCCAGCAGTAGGGGTGCGGCGGATACGCAGTATTTT	CASSRGAADTQYF
many	TRBJ2-3	-	TRBV6-1	TGTGCCAGCAGTGAAGCCTTCGTGTTGACAGATACGCAGTATTTT	CASSEAFVLTDTQYF
few	TRBJ1-1	-	TRBV11-2	TGTGCCAGCAGCTTAGTAGTCCACACTGAAGCTTTCTTT	CASSLVVHTEAFF
few	TRBJ2-5	-	TRBV27	TGTGCCAGCAGTTTATCAACAGGGACGTGGGAGACCCAGTACTTC	CASSLSTGTWETQYF
many	TRBJ2-4	-	TRBV6-4	TGTGCCAGCAGATCGACAGGAGGGGACTTC	CASRSTGGDF
many	TRBJ1-1	TRBD1	TRBV9	TGTGCCAGCACCCGGGACAGGGGTTCCTTCGGCGACACTGAAGCTTTCTTT	CASTRDRGSFGDTEAFF
-	TRBJ1-1	TRBD1	TRBV7-2	TGTGCCAGCAGCTCTTTCCGGGACAGTTACACTGAAGCTTTCTTT	CASSSFRDSYTEAFF
-	TRBJ2-7	-	TRBV21-1	TGTGCCAGCAGCAAAGTGAGGACTAGCTACGAGCAGTACTTC	CASSKVRTSYEQYF
many	TRBJ2-2	TRBD1	TRBV11-1	TGTGCCAGCAGCCCTCCTCCAAGACTACAGGGGGCTCCACCGGCGGGGCTGTTTTTT	CASSPPPRLQGAPPAGLFF
-	TRBJ2-1	TRBD2	TRBV9	TGTGCCAGCAGCTCCTTTGGCGGGAGCTCCTACAATGAGCAGTTCTTC	CASSSFGGSSYNEQFF
many	TRBJ2-2	-	TRBV7-9	TGTGCCAGCAGCTTAGGTGAAGCCGGGGAGCTGTTTTTT	CASSLGEAGELFF
few	TRBJ2-5	-	TRBV6-4	TGTGCCAGCAGTGACACCTTGACACCGTACCAAGAGACCCAGTACTTC	CASSDTLTPYQETQYF
-	TRBJ2-7	-	TRBV20-1	TGCAGTGCCAGGGGCAGTGGTCCCTACGAGCAGTACTTC	CSARGSGPYEQYF
many	TRBJ1-6	TRBD1	TRBV28	TGTGCCAGCAGTCCCCACAGGGGGCTTAATTCACCCCTCCACTTT	CASSPHRGLNSPLHF
many	TRBJ2-1	TRBD2	TRBV11-2	TGTGCCAGCAGCCACCTTAGCGGGGGTCTCGATGAGCAGTTCTTC	CASSHLSGGLDEQFF
few	TRBJ1-2	-	TRBV20-1	TGCAGTGTCAGGGGCAGGGGCGATGGCTACACCTTC	CSVRGRGDGYTF
many	TRBJ2-1	-	TRBV18	TGTGCCAGCTCAATGGGATGGAATGAGCAGTTCTTC	CASSMGWNEQFF
many	TRBJ2-7	-	TRBV15	TGTGCCACCAGCAACCGGTACGAGCAGTACTTC	CATSNRYEQYF
-	TRBJ1-1	TRBD1	TRBV14	TGTGCCAGCAGCCGTTCGACAGGGGGAGACACTGAAGCTTTCTTT	CASSRSTGGDTEAFF
few	TRBJ1-1	-	TRBV21-1	TGTGCCAGCAGCACGGTAGGCCCTATGGCCACTGAAGCTTTCTTT	CASSTVGPMATEAFF
many	TRBJ1-1	-	TRBV6-2/TRBV6-3	TGTGCCAGCAGAGCGACGAGTGCCCACACTGAAGCTTTCTTT	CASRATSAHTEAFF
-	TRBJ2-3	TRBD2	TRBV20-1	TGCAGTGCTAGGAGGACTAGCGGCACAGATACGCAGTATTTT	CSARRTSGTDTQYF
-	TRBJ2-5	-	TRBV12-3/TRBV12-4	TGTGCCAGCACCTGGGGGCAAATCGAGTACCAAGAGACCCAGTACTTC	CASTWGQIEYQETQYF
-	TRBJ2-1	-	TRBV28	TGTGCCAGCAGAGCGGGCCCTGAGCAGTTCTTC	CASRAGPEQFF
many	TRBJ1-2	-	TRBV28	TGTGCCAGCAGTCCCGGGACTAGTCTGGACTATGGCTACACCTTC	CASSPGTSLDYGYTF
many	TRBJ1-4	-	TRBV7-9	TGTGCCAGCAGCCTCTCGCTGGGTGAAAAACTGTTTTTT	CASSLSLGEKLFF
many	TRBJ1-5	-	TRBV20-1	TGCAGTGCTAGAGATCCCTCCAGGGGCGGTTTGTATCAGCCCCAGCATTTT	CSARDPSRGGLYQPQHF
many	TRBJ2-3	TRBD2	TRBV29-1	TGCAGCGTTCACCGCGGGGGTAGCACAGATACGCAGTATTTT	CSVHRGGSTDTQYF
many	TRBJ2-5	-	TRBV28	TGTGCCAGCAGTTTAGACGGTGGCAAAGAGACCCAGTACTTC	CASSLDGGKETQYF
few	TRBJ1-2	-	TRBV6-5	TGTGCCAGCAGTTACTGGGGGTCGGGCTCCTATGGCTACACCTTC	CASSYWGSGSYGYTF
many	TRBJ2-5	-	TRBV20-1	TGCAGTGCTAGAGACTGGACACTCGAGACCCAGTACTTC	CSARDWTLETQYF
many	TRBJ2-3	TRBD1	TRBV6-5	TGTGCCAGCAGTTACAGGGGGCGCACAGATACGCAGTATTTT	CASSYRGRTDTQYF
many	TRBJ2-1	TRBD1	TRBV7-3	TGTGCCAGCAGCTTATTACCGACAGGGTATGAGCAGTTCTTC	CASSLLPTGYEQFF
-	TRBJ2-7	-	TRBV11-1	TGTGCCAGCAGCTTAGCCCCAACAGGAACCTTGGCCGGAACCTACGAGCAGTACTTC	CASSLAPTGTLAGTYEQYF
many	TRBJ1-5	-	TRBV12-3/TRBV12-4	TGTGCCAGCAGGTACACAGGGAGCAATCAGCCCCAGCATTTT	CASRYTGSNQPQHF